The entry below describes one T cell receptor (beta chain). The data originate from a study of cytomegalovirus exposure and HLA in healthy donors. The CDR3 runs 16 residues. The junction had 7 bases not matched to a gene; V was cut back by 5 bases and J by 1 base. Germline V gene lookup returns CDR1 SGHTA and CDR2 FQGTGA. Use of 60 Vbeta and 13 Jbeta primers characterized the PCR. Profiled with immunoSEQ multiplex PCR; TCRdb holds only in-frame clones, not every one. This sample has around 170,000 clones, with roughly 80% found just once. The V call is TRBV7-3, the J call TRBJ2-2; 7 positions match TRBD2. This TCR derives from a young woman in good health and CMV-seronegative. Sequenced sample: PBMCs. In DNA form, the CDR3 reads TGTGCCAGCAGCCGCTGGGCGGGAGTGAACACCGGGGAGCTGTTTTTT. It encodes CASSRWAGVNTGELFF. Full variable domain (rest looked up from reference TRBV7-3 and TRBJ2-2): GAGVSQTPSNKVTEKGKYVELRCDPISGHTALYWYRQSLGQGPEFLIYFQGTGAADDSGLPNDRFFAVRPEGSVSTLKIQRTERGDSAVYLCASSRWAGVNTGELFFGEGSRLTVL.